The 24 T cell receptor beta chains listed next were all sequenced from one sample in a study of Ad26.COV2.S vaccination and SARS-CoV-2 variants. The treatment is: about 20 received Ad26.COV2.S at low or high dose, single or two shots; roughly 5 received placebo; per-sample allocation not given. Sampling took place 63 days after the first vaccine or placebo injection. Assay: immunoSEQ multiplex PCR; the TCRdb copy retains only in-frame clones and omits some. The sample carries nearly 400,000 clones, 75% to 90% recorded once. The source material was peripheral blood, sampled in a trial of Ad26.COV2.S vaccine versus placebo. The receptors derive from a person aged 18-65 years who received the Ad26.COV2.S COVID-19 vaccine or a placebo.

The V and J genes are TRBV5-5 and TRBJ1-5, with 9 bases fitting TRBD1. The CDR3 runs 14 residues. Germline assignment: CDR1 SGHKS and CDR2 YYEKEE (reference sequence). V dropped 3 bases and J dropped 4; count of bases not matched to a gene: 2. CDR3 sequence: CASSWGTGNQPQHF. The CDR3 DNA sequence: TGTGCCAGCAGCTGGGGGACAGGGAATCAGCCCCAGCATTTT.

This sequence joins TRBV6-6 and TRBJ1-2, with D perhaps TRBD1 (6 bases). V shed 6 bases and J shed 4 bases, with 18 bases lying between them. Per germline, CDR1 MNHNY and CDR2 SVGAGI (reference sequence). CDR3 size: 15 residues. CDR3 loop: CASSPPRDKFYGYTF. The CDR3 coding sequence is TGTGCCAGCAGCCCCCCCCGGGACAAGTTCTATGGCTACACCTTC.

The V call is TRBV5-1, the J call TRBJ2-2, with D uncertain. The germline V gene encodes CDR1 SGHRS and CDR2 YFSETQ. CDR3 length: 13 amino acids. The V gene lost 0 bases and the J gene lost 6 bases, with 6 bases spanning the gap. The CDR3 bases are TGCGCCAGCAGCTTGGAAGCTGCCGGGGAGCTGTTTTTT. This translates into CASSLEAAGELFF.

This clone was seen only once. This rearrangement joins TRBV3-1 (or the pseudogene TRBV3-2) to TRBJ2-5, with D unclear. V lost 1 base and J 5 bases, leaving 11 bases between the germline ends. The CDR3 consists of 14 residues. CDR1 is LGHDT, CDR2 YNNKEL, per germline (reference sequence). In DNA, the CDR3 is TGTGCCAGCAGCCAAGTGTCAGGTGGCGAGACCCAGTACTTC. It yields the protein CASSQVSGGETQYF.

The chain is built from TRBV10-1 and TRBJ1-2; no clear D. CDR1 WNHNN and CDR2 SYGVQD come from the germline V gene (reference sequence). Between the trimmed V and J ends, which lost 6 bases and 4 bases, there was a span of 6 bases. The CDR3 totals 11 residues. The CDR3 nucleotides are TGCGCCAGCAGCGACGGCTATGGCTACACCTTC. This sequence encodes CASSDGYGYTF.

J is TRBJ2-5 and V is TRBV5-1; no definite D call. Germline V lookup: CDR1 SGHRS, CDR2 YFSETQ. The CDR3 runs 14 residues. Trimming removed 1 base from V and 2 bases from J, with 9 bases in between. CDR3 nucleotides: TGCGCCAGCAGCTTGATGGTTCGACAAGAGACCCAGTACTTC. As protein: CASSLMVRQETQYF. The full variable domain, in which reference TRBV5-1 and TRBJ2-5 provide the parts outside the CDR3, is KAGVTQTPRYLIKTRGQQVTLSCSPISGHRSVSWYQQTPGQGLQFLFEYFSETQRNKGNFPGRFSGRQFSNSRSEMNVSTLELGDSALYLCASSLMVRQETQYFGPGTRLLVL.

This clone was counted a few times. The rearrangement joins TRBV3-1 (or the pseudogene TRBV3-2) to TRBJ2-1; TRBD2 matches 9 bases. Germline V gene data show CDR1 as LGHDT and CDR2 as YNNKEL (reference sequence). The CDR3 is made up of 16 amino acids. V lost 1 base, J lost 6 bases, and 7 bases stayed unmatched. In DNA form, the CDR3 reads TGTGCCAGCAGCCAAGGGATAGCGGGAGTTCCCAATGAGCAGTTCTTC. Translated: CASSQGIAGVPNEQFF.

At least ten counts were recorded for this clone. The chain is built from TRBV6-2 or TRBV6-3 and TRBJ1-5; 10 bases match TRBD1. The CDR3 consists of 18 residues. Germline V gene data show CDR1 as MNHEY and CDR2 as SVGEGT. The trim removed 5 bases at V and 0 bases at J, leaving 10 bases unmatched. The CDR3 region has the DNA TGTGCCAGCAGTCCGCGGGACAGGGGCGCCTATAGCAATCAGCCCCAGCATTTT. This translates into CASSPRDRGAYSNQPQHF.

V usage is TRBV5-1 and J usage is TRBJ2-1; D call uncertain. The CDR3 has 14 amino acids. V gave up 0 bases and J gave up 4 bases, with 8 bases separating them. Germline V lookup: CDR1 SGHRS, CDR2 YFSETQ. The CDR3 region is CASSLELAYNEQFF. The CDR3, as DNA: TGCGCCAGCAGCTTGGAACTCGCTTACAATGAGCAGTTCTTC.

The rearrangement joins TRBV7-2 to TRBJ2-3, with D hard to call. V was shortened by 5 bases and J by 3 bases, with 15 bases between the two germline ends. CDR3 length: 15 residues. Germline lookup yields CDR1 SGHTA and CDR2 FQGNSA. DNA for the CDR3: TGTGCCAGCAGCCTCAGAGCTACCGAGACAGATACGCAGTATTTT. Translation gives CASSLRATETDTQYF. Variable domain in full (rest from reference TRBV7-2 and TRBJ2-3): GAGVSQSPSNKVTEKGKDVELRCDPISGHTALYWYRQSLGQGLEFLIYFQGNSAPDKSGLPSDRFSAERTGGSVSTLTIQRTQQEDSAVYLCASSLRATETDTQYFGPGTRLTVL.

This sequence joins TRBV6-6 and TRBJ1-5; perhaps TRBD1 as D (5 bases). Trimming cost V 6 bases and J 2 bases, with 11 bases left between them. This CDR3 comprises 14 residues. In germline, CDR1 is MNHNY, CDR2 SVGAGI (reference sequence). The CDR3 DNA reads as TGTGCCAGCAGCCGGGACGGGGGCAATCAGCCCCAGCATTTT. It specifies CASSRDGGNQPQHF.

The CDR3 DNA reads TGTGCCAGCAGTTACATTGGGAGGGGGAACACTGAAGCTTTCTTT. Amino acids: CASSYIGRGNTEAFF. The rearrangement joins TRBV6-5 to TRBJ1-1; possible D gene TRBD1, 5 bases. This CDR3 contains 15 residues. The V gene lost 2 bases and the J gene lost 1 base, with 11 bases spanning the gap. Per germline, CDR1 MNHEY and CDR2 SVGAGI.

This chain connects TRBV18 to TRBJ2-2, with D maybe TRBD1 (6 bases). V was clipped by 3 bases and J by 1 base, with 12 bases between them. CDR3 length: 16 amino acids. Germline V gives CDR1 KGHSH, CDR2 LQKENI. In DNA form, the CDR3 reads TGTGCCAGCTCACCGACACAGGGTGGGAACACCGGGGAGCTGTTTTTT. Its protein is CASSPTQGGNTGELFF.

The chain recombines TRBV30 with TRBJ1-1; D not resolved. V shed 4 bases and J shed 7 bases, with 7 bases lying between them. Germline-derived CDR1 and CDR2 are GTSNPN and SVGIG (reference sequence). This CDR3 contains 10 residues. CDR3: CAWTIVEAFF. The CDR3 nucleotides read TGTGCCTGGACGATAGTTGAAGCTTTCTTT.

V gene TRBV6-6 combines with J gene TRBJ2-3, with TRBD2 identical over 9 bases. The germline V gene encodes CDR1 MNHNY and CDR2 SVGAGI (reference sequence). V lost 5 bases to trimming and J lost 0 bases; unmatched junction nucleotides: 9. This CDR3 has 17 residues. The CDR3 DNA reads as TGTGCCAGCAGTCCCCTTAGCGGGGGCTCTAGCACAGATACGCAGTATTTT. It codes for CASSPLSGGSSTDTQYF.

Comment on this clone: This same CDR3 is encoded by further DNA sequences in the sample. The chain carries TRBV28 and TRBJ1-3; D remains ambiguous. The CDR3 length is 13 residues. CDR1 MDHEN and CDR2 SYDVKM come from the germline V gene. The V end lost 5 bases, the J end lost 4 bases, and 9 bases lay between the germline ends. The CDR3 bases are TGTGCCAGCAGTCTCCGTTCGGGAAACACCATATATTTT. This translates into CASSLRSGNTIYF.

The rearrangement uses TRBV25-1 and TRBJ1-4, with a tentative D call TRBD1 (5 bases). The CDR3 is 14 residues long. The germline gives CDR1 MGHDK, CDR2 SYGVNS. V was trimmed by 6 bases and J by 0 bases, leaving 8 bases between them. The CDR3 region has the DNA TGTGCCAGCAGGGACACTGCAACTAATGAAAAACTGTTTTTT. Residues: CASRDTATNEKLFF.

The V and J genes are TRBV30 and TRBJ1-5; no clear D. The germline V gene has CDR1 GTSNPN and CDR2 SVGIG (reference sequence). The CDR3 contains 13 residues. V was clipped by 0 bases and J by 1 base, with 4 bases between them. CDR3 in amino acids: CAWSVESNQPQHF. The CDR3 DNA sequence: TGTGCCTGGAGTGTGGAGAGCAATCAGCCCCAGCATTTT.

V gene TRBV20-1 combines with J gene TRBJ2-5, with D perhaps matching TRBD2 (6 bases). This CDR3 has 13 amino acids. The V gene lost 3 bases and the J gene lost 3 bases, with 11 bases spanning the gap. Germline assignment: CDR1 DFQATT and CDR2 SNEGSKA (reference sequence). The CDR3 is CSASDGGKETQYF. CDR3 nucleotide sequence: TGCAGTGCTAGTGACGGAGGGAAAGAGACCCAGTACTTC.

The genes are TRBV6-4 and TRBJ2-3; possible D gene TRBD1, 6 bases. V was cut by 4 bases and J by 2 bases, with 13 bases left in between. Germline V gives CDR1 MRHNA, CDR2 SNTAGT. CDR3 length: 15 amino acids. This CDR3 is CASSATGSTTDTQYF. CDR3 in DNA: TGTGCCAGCAGTGCAACAGGGAGTACCACAGATACGCAGTATTTT.

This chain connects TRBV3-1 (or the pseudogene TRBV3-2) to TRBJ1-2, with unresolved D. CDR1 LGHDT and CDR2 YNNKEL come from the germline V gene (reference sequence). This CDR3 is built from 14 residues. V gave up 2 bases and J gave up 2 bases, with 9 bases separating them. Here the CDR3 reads CASSQIAENYGYTF. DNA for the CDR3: TGTGCCAGCAGCCAAATTGCGGAAAACTATGGCTACACCTTC.

In DNA, the CDR3 is TGTGCCTGGAGTGAAGGTGACTCCTACGAGCAGTACTTC. It codes for CAWSEGDSYEQYF. The V gene is TRBV30, the J gene TRBJ2-7; D gene uncertain. Germline CDR1 GTSNPN, CDR2 SVGIG (reference sequence). V lost 1 base and J 0 bases, leaving 7 bases between the germline ends. This CDR3 comprises 13 residues.

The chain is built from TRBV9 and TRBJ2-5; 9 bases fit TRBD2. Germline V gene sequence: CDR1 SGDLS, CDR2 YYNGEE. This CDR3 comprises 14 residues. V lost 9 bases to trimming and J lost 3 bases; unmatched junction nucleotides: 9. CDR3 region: CATPEVAGEETQYF. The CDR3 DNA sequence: TGTGCCACCCCGGAGGTAGCGGGAGAAGAGACCCAGTACTTC.

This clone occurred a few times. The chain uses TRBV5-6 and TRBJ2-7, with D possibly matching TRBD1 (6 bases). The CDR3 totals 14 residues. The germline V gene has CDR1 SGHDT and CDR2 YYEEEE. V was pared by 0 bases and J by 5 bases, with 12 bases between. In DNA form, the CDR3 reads TGTGCCAGCAGCTTGGGGGCAGGGGATAACGAGCAGTACTTC. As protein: CASSLGAGDNEQYF.